This is a list of T cell receptor beta chains from one sample in a study of regulatory T cells in long-lasting Graves disease. TCRdb fed the multiplex PCR reads into MiXCR, producing one record per CDR3 protein. The data show more than 300,000 distinct CDR3 sequences, around 15% seen once. These data were also filed under a second study, of T cells in Graves' hyperthyroidism and ophthalmopathy.

The source material was peripheral blood mononuclear cells (PBMCs), sampled at new diagnosis, from a patient treated with antithyroid drugs. All receptors derive from a woman aged 18-29 years with Graves disease. The CDR3 runs from the conserved cysteine through the conserved F or W. The D gene is left open where the match is weak. Expanded clones are given a class, and other clones once, few, many or no size at all.

D gene	V gene	J gene	clone size	CDR3 DNA	CDR3 protein
TRBD2	TRBV18	TRBJ2-3	many	TGTGCCAGCTCACCAGGTTGGCTAGCGGGACGAGATACGCAGTATTTT	CASSPGWLAGRDTQYF
TRBD1	TRBV20-1	TRBJ2-5	many	TGCAGTGCTAGAGAAAGGGTTGCAGGGGGTGAGACCCAGTACTTC	CSARERVAGGETQYF
.	TRBV5-1	TRBJ1-2	few	TGCGCCAGCACCAAAGACCCTGACTATAACTATGGCTACACCTTC	CASTKDPDYNYGYTF
.	TRBV3-1	TRBJ1-1	.	TGTGCCAGCAGCCAGGGGAAGGGTGAAGCTTTCTTT	CASSQGKGEAFF
.	TRBV20-1	TRBJ2-7	many	TGCAGTGCTAGAGCCGGGAGCTCCTACGAGCAGTACTTC	CSARAGSSYEQYF
TRBD2	TRBV5-1	TRBJ2-7	.	TGCGCCAGCAGCCTGGGGGGGTTGGAGGAGCAGTACTTC	CASSLGGLEEQYF
.	TRBV18	TRBJ1-1	many	TGTGCCAGCTCACCACAAGAACTTGAAGCTTTCTTT	CASSPQELEAFF
TRBD2	TRBV29-1	TRBJ2-2	many	TGCAGCCCTCTTGGGACTAGCGGGAGGTCAACGAACACCGGGGAGCTGTTTTTT	CSPLGTSGRSTNTGELFF
TRBD1	TRBV2	TRBJ2-5	.	TGTGCCAGCAGGGACAGGTCCCACCAAGAGACCCAGTACTTC	CASRDRSHQETQYF
.	TRBV20-1	TRBJ2-2	many	TGCAGTGCTAGAGATCGGAGAGGTCAGGGGTACACCGGGGAGCTGTTTTTT	CSARDRRGQGYTGELFF
.	TRBV12-3/TRBV12-4	TRBJ1-2	many	TGTGCCAGCAGTCGATGGGACACCAGGAACTATGGCTACACCTTC	CASSRWDTRNYGYTF
.	TRBV11-2	TRBJ1-4	many	TGTGCCAGCAGCTCGGGTTGGGCTTTCGAAAAACTGTTTTTT	CASSSGWAFEKLFF
TRBD1	TRBV7-8	TRBJ1-4	few	TGTGCCAGCAGCTTAACCCGACAGGGGGTGAATGAAAAACTGTTTTTT	CASSLTRQGVNEKLFF
.	TRBV5-1	TRBJ1-6	few	TGCGCCAGCAGCCGAGTAGGATCCTATAATTCACCCCTCCACTTT	CASSRVGSYNSPLHF
.	TRBV30	TRBJ1-1	many	TGTGCCTGGACCCTTAAAAGGGATAGCACTGAAGCTTTCTTT	CAWTLKRDSTEAFF
.	TRBV3-1	TRBJ1-1	many	TGTGCCAGCAGCCTCCTGAGGGGGAGAGGGAACACTGAAGCTTTCTTT	CASSLLRGRGNTEAFF
.	TRBV14	TRBJ1-5	.	TGTGCCAGCAGCCAAGAGGGGTTTTTCTTGCATTTT	CASSQEGFFLHF
TRBD1	TRBV20-1	TRBJ1-5	many	TGCAGTGCTAGAGCTGGACAGGGGGTATCAGGCAATCAGCCCCAGCATTTT	CSARAGQGVSGNQPQHF
.	TRBV6-1	TRBJ1-2	few	TGTGCCAGCACTCAAAGGGAGTGGGGCTACACCTTC	CASTQREWGYTF
TRBD1	TRBV6-1	TRBJ1-1	.	TGTGCCAGCAGTGAAGCGCTTCAGGGGGGGGGGAACACTGAAGCTTTCTTT	CASSEALQGGGNTEAFF
TRBD1	TRBV24-1	TRBJ2-2	many	TGTGCCACCAGTGATGAGGGGACAGGGCGTACCGGGGAGCTGTTTTTT	CATSDEGTGRTGELFF
TRBD1	TRBV12-3/TRBV12-4	TRBJ1-4	few	TGTGCCAGCAGTTTTAGACAGGGGGCTGTTGAAAAACTGTTTTTT	CASSFRQGAVEKLFF
TRBD1	TRBV6-1	TRBJ2-3	.	TGTGCCAGCTCGGACAGGGTCCCAGATACGCAGTATTTT	CASSDRVPDTQYF
.	TRBV7-3	TRBJ2-3	many	TGTGCCAGCAGCTTAACGGGAGCGGTCGGCACAGATACGCAGTATTTT	CASSLTGAVGTDTQYF
.	TRBV12-3/TRBV12-4	TRBJ1-5	many	TGTGCCAGCAGTTTATCAGGGGGCAATCAGCCCCAGCATTTT	CASSLSGGNQPQHF
.	TRBV5-1	TRBJ1-1	many	TGCGCCAGCAGCCCGGGGTCGGGTAGAGCTTTCTTT	CASSPGSGRAFF
.	TRBV5-1	TRBJ2-1	.	TGCGCCAGCAGCAGCTCATCGGGGTCCCGGTATGAGCAGTTCTTC	CASSSSSGSRYEQFF
TRBD1	TRBV28	TRBJ2-7	.	TGTGCCAGCGCCCGGGACAGTGTCATTTCCTACGAGCAGTACTTC	CASARDSVISYEQYF
.	TRBV12-3/TRBV12-4	TRBJ2-7	many	TGTGCCAGCACCCCCTCCGCAGGGCAGGCGAGGCAGTACTTC	CASTPSAGQARQYF
.	TRBV20-1	TRBJ1-1	few	TGCAGTGCCTCACACCGGGTCCAATCCGGTGAAGCTTTCTTT	CSASHRVQSGEAFF
.	TRBV10-3	TRBJ1-6	many	TGTGCCATCAGTGGCGAAAATGCGGATTATAATTCACCCCTCCACTTT	CAISGENADYNSPLHF
.	TRBV11-2	TRBJ1-1	.	TGTGCCAGCAGCACCACCAGCGGGGCTGGGAACACTGAAGCTTTCTTT	CASSTTSGAGNTEAFF
TRBD1	TRBV7-2	TRBJ2-5	.	TGTGCCAGCAGCCATGGGACAGGGCCCAGGGAGACCCAGTACTTC	CASSHGTGPRETQYF
TRBD2	TRBV7-3	TRBJ2-1	many	TGTGCCAGCAGCTTATTCCGGACTAGCGGACTCCAGGAGCAGTTCTTC	CASSLFRTSGLQEQFF
TRBD1	TRBV27	TRBJ1-5	many	TGTGCCAGCAGACAGGGGGGGGAGCCCCAGCATTTT	CASRQGGEPQHF
.	TRBV15	TRBJ1-1	.	TGTGCCACCAGCAGAGATTCGTGGGGTGGCACTGAAGCTTTCTTT	CATSRDSWGGTEAFF
.	TRBV14	TRBJ2-7	many	TGTGCCAGCAGCCAAGCAATGGACGGGGAGCAGTACTTC	CASSQAMDGEQYF
.	TRBV5-1	TRBJ2-1	many	TGCGCCAGCAGTCAAGCCGGGACTGAGCAGTTCTTC	CASSQAGTEQFF
.	TRBV7-8	TRBJ2-3	many	TGTGCCAGCAGCTACCGGGACATCTACACAGATACGCAGTATTTT	CASSYRDIYTDTQYF
.	TRBV5-1	TRBJ1-4	.	TGCGCCAGCAGCTTGGCCTTCGGGTTTGAAAAACTGTTTTTT	CASSLAFGFEKLFF
TRBD1	TRBV7-3	TRBJ1-2	many	TGTGCCAGCAGCCAGGACAGGGGTTCTGGCTACACCTTC	CASSQDRGSGYTF
.	TRBV28	TRBJ2-7	many	TGTGCCAGCAGCAGGGACGGCGAGCAGTACTTC	CASSRDGEQYF
.	TRBV12-3/TRBV12-4	TRBJ1-5	many	TGTGCCAGCAGTCAGGGTAACAATCAGCCCCAGCATTTT	CASSQGNNQPQHF
TRBD1	TRBV6-5	TRBJ2-7	.	TGTGCCAGCAGTTATCATCCGGGACAGGGTAACGAGCAGTACTTC	CASSYHPGQGNEQYF
TRBD2	TRBV12-3/TRBV12-4	TRBJ2-1	many	TGTGCCAGCAGCTCAGCGGGAAATTCTTTCTTC	CASSSAGNSFF
TRBD2	TRBV19	TRBJ2-5	.	TGTGCCAGTAGTCGGACTAGCGGGGGTGCCTTCCAAGAGACCCAGTACTTC	CASSRTSGGAFQETQYF
.	TRBV28	TRBJ1-3	.	TGTGCCAGCAGTTTATATAGTGGGGCGGCTGGAAACACCATATATTTT	CASSLYSGAAGNTIYF
.	TRBV6-1	TRBJ2-7	.	TGTGCCAGCAGTGAATACCTCAGTGGCAGGGGCCCCTGCGAGCAGTACTTC	CASSEYLSGRGPCEQYF
.	TRBV3-1	TRBJ1-1	few	TGTGCCAGCAGCCAAGAGGCAGGGATGCGGACTGAAGCTTTCTTT	CASSQEAGMRTEAFF
TRBD2	TRBV6-2/TRBV6-3	TRBJ2-3	many	TGTGCCAGCAGTGAGACTAGCTCCATGTCAGATACGCAGTATTTT	CASSETSSMSDTQYF
TRBD2	TRBV28	TRBJ2-2	few	TGTGCCAGCGGTTTGCGCGGACTAGCGCCCGCGGGGGTCACCGGGGAGCTGTTTTTT	CASGLRGLAPAGVTGELFF
.	TRBV4-1	TRBJ2-7	few	TGCGCCAGCAGCCTCAACCACGGGAGCTCCTACGAGCAGTACTTC	CASSLNHGSSYEQYF
.	TRBV2	TRBJ2-7	many	TGTGCCAGCAGTGAATGGACAGCGCCCCTCGTTGACTTC	CASSEWTAPLVDF
.	TRBV2	TRBJ2-1	many	TGTGCCAGCAGGATATCTAGTGAATCCTACAATGAGCAGTTCTTC	CASRISSESYNEQFF
.	TRBV20-1	TRBJ2-5	many	TGCAGTGCTAGGAGGTGGTTGGAGACCCAGTACTTC	CSARRWLETQYF
.	TRBV19	TRBJ1-6	.	TGTGCCAGTAGTAGACAATATAATTCACCCCTCCACTTT	CASSRQYNSPLHF
.	TRBV9	TRBJ2-2	many	TGTGCCAGCAGCGTAAATTCCCCCGGCACCGGGGAGCTGTTTTTT	CASSVNSPGTGELFF
.	TRBV5-1	TRBJ2-3	.	TGTGCCAGCAGTTCCGGCCGGGTTGATACGCAGTATTTT	CASSSGRVDTQYF